These 27 T cell receptor beta chains were all obtained from the same sample, sequenced in a study of blood T cell repertoires in COVID-19. Clones were sequenced by immunoSEQ multiplex PCR, and TCRdb holds only the in-frame ones, with some missing. The profile shows about 59,000 clones, about 88% of them singletons. The sequencing input was peripheral blood. These receptors all stem from a man older than 75 in a cohort sampled during active COVID-19.

The chain carries TRBV7-9 and TRBJ1-1; D is perhaps TRBD1 (5 bases). V lost 2 bases, J lost 0 bases, and 10 bases lay in between. Germline V gives CDR1 SEHNR, CDR2 FQNEAQ (reference sequence). The CDR3 extends over 15 amino acids. CDR3 protein: CASSLLQDVNTEAFF. CDR3 nucleotide sequence: TGTGCCAGCAGCTTACTACAGGACGTGAACACTGAAGCTTTCTTT.

The genes are TRBV25-1 and TRBJ1-2; 12 bases agree with TRBD1. The CDR3 is 16 residues long. Unmatched junction bases numbered 6, after V lost 2 bases and J lost 5 bases. Germline V gene sequence: CDR1 MGHDK, CDR2 SYGVNS. The CDR3 region has the DNA TGTGCCAGCAGTGAACCGGGGGGACAGGGGGCTTATGGCTACACCTTC. Translating gives CASSEPGGQGAYGYTF.

CDR3 in DNA: TGTGCCTGGACAGCGCTTGAGACCCAGTACTTC. It codes for CAWTALETQYF. V gene TRBV30 combines with J gene TRBJ2-5; D ambiguous. Trimming left V 4 bases short and J 5 bases short, with 8 bases between. CDR1 and CDR2 from the germline V gene are GTSNPN and SVGIG (reference sequence). The CDR3 runs 11 residues.

The gene calls are TRBV19 and TRBJ1-3; 7 bases map to TRBD1. CDR3 length: 16 amino acids. Trimming at V came to 5 bases and at J to 0 bases, leaving 7 bases not matched to a gene. CDR1 LNHDA and CDR2 SQIVND come from the germline V gene (reference sequence). The DNA of the CDR3 is TGTGCCAGTAGTTGGACAGGACTTAACTCTGGAAACACCATATATTTT. This gives the protein CASSWTGLNSGNTIYF.

A single count supports this clone. This chain links TRBV15 with TRBJ2-3, with 7 bases that match TRBD1. The CDR3 is made up of 15 amino acids. The V and J ends lost 3 bases and 3 bases, in that order; junction bases with no gene match: 6. Germline V lookup: CDR1 LNHNV, CDR2 YYDKDF (reference sequence). CDR3 sequence: CATSRTGSWTDTQYF. As DNA, the CDR3 is TGTGCCACCAGCAGGACAGGGTCTTGGACAGATACGCAGTATTTT.

The chain has TRBV30 and TRBJ2-2, with a weak D call TRBD1 (5 bases). From germline, CDR1 is GTSNPN and CDR2 SVGIG (reference sequence). The CDR3 has 13 amino acids. Trimming took 3 bases from V and 6 from J, leaving 11 bases between them. The DNA of the CDR3 is TGTGCCTGGAGCCAAGGGGCGCCCGGGGAGCTGTTTTTT. It encodes CAWSQGAPGELFF.

This chain joins TRBV30 and TRBJ1-5, with D perhaps matching TRBD1 (6 bases). The CDR3 covers 13 residues. The V end was cut by 2 bases, the J end by 4 bases, with 9 bases between. CDR1 is GTSNPN and CDR2 is SVGIG in the germline V gene (reference sequence). CDR3 sequence reads: CAWSLQGNQPQHF. The CDR3 nucleotides read TGTGCCTGGAGTCTACAGGGAAATCAGCCCCAGCATTTT.

The gene calls are TRBV20-1 and TRBJ1-1; unclear D gene. The CDR3 length is 13 residues. The V end lost 6 bases, the J end lost 3 bases, and 14 bases lay between the germline ends. Germline assignment: CDR1 DFQATT and CDR2 SNEGSKA (reference sequence). The CDR3 bases are TGCAGTGCCAGTCGGTCCATCGACACTGAAGCTTTCTTT. It yields the protein CSASRSIDTEAFF.

This chain connects TRBV5-4 to TRBJ2-7, with 16 positions matching TRBD2. This CDR3 has 15 residues. Germline values: CDR1 SGHNT, CDR2 YYREEE (reference sequence). The J segment lost 7 bases and the V segment lost 4 bases, leaving 5 bases of the junction unmatched. In DNA, the CDR3 is TGTGCCAGCAGCCCGGGACTAGCGGGAGGGTATGAGCAGTACTTC. It encodes CASSPGLAGGYEQYF.

The V call is TRBV4-3, the J call TRBJ1-2, with D perhaps TRBD1 (6 bases). Germline V gene lookup returns CDR1 LGHNA and CDR2 YSLEER. Trimming removed 0 bases from V and 4 bases from J, with 21 bases in between. This CDR3 has 18 residues. The CDR3 nucleotides read TGCGCCAGCAGCCAAGAATTTGTAGGCAGGGGAGTAAGCTATGGCTACACCTTC. Its translation: CASSQEFVGRGVSYGYTF.

The V and J genes are TRBV3-1 (or the pseudogene TRBV3-2) and TRBJ1-6; D is unresolved. Germline CDR1 LGHDT, CDR2 YNNKEL (reference sequence). The CDR3 contains 14 residues. V dropped 1 base and J dropped 5 bases, with 6 bases sitting between them. For the CDR3, the DNA is TGTGCCAGCAGCCAAGGTCAGAATAATTCACCCCTCCACTTT. Translating gives CASSQGQNNSPLHF.

The CDR3 here is CASSFLQGSSYEQYF. The CDR3 region has the DNA TGTGCCAGCAGTTTTCTGCAGGGGAGCTCCTACGAGCAGTACTTC. J is TRBJ2-7 and V is TRBV7-2; weak D call: TRBD1 (6 bases). Germline lookup yields CDR1 SGHTA and CDR2 FQGNSA. V lost 6 bases and J 0 bases, leaving 15 bases between the germline ends. The CDR3 length is 15 residues.

V gene TRBV2 combines with J gene TRBJ1-2; tentative D call: TRBD1 (6 bases). Germline-derived CDR1 and CDR2 are SNHLY and FYNNEI. V was shortened by 5 bases and J by 4 bases, with 14 bases between the two germline ends. This CDR3 spans 14 amino acids. In DNA form, the CDR3 reads TGTGCCAGCAGTTCACAGGGAATCGGCTATGGCTACACCTTC. It specifies CASSSQGIGYGYTF.

This clone was picked up one time. The V gene is TRBV2, the J gene TRBJ2-2; 7 nucleotides line up with TRBD2. This CDR3 has 14 amino acids. With 2 bases clipped from V and 5 bases from J, the junction kept 2 bases outside the gene matches. Per germline, CDR1 SNHLY and CDR2 FYNNEI. In nucleotides, the CDR3 is TGTGCCAGCAGTGAACGACTAGCTACCGGGGAGCTGTTTTTT. Residues: CASSERLATGELFF.

The chain has TRBV7-9 and TRBJ2-5; TRBD1 matches 7 bases. This CDR3 is built from 13 residues. The germline CDR1 and CDR2 sequences are SEHNR and FQNEAQ (reference sequence). With V trimmed by 5 bases and J by 1 base, 1 base remained unmatched. Here the CDR3 DNA reads TGTGCCAGCAGCCGGACAGGCCAAGAGACCCAGTACTTC. Protein product: CASSRTGQETQYF.

The chain recombines TRBV5-8 with TRBJ2-2; 7 positions agree with TRBD1. The CDR3 runs to 15 residues. Germline trimming cut 2 bases from V and 4 bases from J; bases unmatched to any gene: 5. Germline CDR1 is SGHTS and CDR2 is YDEGEE. CDR3 loop: CASSLDRVFTGELFF. CDR3 nucleotide sequence: TGTGCCAGCAGCTTAGACAGGGTCTTCACCGGGGAGCTGTTTTTT.

V usage is TRBV30 and J usage is TRBJ2-3, with D possibly TRBD2 on 6 matching bases. Germline V CDR1 and CDR2: GTSNPN, SVGIG (reference sequence). The V and J ends lost 4 bases and 5 bases respectively, with 22 bases between them. This CDR3 is 16 amino acids long. The CDR3 sequence: CAWTLRAGRYGDTQYF. The CDR3 region has the DNA TGTGCCTGGACCCTACGAGCAGGGAGGTACGGAGATACGCAGTATTTT. Full variable domain (rest looked up from reference TRBV30 and TRBJ2-3): SQTIHQWPATLVQPVGSPLSLECTVEGTSNPNLYWYRQAAGRGLQLLFYSVGIGQISSEVPQNLSASRPQDRQFILSSKKLLLSDSGFYLCAWTLRAGRYGDTQYFGPGTRLTVL.

The chain recombines TRBV11-3 with TRBJ2-5, with D possibly TRBD1 on 5 matching bases. Germline values: CDR1 SGHNT, CDR2 YENEEA. The V gene lost 3 bases and the J gene lost 1 base, with 12 bases spanning the gap. This CDR3 contains 15 residues. CDR3 sequence reads: CASSFGPGPQETQYF. DNA for the CDR3: TGTGCCAGCAGCTTCGGTCCAGGGCCCCAAGAGACCCAGTACTTC.

This clone came up once. This chain connects TRBV7-3 to TRBJ1-1; TRBD1 matches at 9 bases. The CDR3 length is 17 residues. Trimming removed 1 base from V and 1 base from J; junction bases left unmatched: 7. Germline V CDR1 and CDR2: SGHTA, FQGTGA. DNA of the CDR3: TGTGCCAGCAGCTTAATTCCGCTGGGACAGGGGAACACTGAAGCTTTCTTT. Protein: CASSLIPLGQGNTEAFF.

This clone has just one count. This chain connects TRBV4-1 to TRBJ2-7; possibly TRBD1 for D (5 bases). Trimming took 1 base from V and 2 from J, leaving 9 bases between them. The CDR3 runs to 14 residues. Looked up from germline, CDR1 is MGHRA and CDR2 is YSYEKL. The CDR3 coding sequence is TGCGCCAGCAGCCAAGGGGCAGGGCCCTACGAGCAGTACTTC. Its translation is CASSQGAGPYEQYF.

The chain combines TRBV4-1 with TRBJ1-1; 10 bases map to TRBD1. The CDR3 has 16 amino acids. The V and J ends lost 5 bases and 3 bases, in that order; junction bases with no gene match: 9. In germline, CDR1 is MGHRA, CDR2 YSYEKL. CDR3 coding DNA: TGCGCCAGCAGCTCCCTGGGACAGGGGTGGGACACTGAAGCTTTCTTT. This translates into CASSSLGQGWDTEAFF.

This chain uses TRBV5-1 with TRBJ1-2; TRBD1 might be the D (5 bases). In germline, CDR1 is SGHRS, CDR2 YFSETQ. The CDR3 length is 13 residues. V lost 0 bases to trimming and J lost 8 bases, with 11 bases between them. CDR3 nucleotides: TGCGCCAGCAGCTTGGAGGGGAATGGGGGCTACACCTTC. This codes for CASSLEGNGGYTF. The whole variable domain, filled in from reference TRBV5-1 and TRBJ1-2, reads KAGVTQTPRYLIKTRGQQVTLSCSPISGHRSVSWYQQTPGQGLQFLFEYFSETQRNKGNFPGRFSGRQFSNSRSEMNVSTLELGDSALYLCASSLEGNGGYTFGSGTRLTVV.

The chain has TRBV18 and TRBJ1-1; TRBD1 is a possible D gene (5 bases). The CDR3 length is 15 residues. With 0 bases removed from V and 7 bases from J, the gap between germline ends came to 15 bases. Germline V gene data show CDR1 as KGHSH and CDR2 as LQKENI. The CDR3 sequence: CASSPPGSRVDEAFF. The DNA of the CDR3 is TGTGCCAGCTCACCACCGGGTAGCAGGGTGGATGAAGCTTTCTTT.

The rearrangement joins TRBV19 to TRBJ1-1, with D possibly matching TRBD1 (6 bases). CDR3 length: 13 amino acids. Per germline, CDR1 LNHDA and CDR2 SQIVND (reference sequence). V lost 3 bases and J lost 1, with 6 bases in between. In DNA form, the CDR3 reads TGTGCCAGTAGTATGGGACAGAACACTGAAGCTTTCTTT. Encoded protein: CASSMGQNTEAFF.

The J gene is TRBJ2-5, the V gene TRBV14, with 10 bases identical to TRBD1. The CDR3 is 16 amino acids. Germline lookup yields CDR1 SGHDN and CDR2 FVKESK. Trimming removed 3 bases from V and 4 bases from J; junction bases left unmatched: 8. Here the CDR3 reads CASSHLDRGRPETQYF. The DNA of the CDR3 is TGTGCCAGCAGCCACCTAGACAGGGGGCGCCCAGAGACCCAGTACTTC.

The chain links TRBV29-1 to TRBJ2-2, with 8 bases matching TRBD1. This CDR3 spans 15 amino acids. Germline V gene sequence: CDR1 SQVTM, CDR2 ANQGSEA. J was trimmed by 1 base and V by 5 bases; bases with no gene match: 6. As DNA, the CDR3 is TGCAGCGTTAAAATCGGGACAGGGAACACCGGGGAGCTGTTTTTT. Protein sequence: CSVKIGTGNTGELFF.

On this clone: Other nucleotide sequences in the sample specify the same CDR3. The rearrangement joins TRBV19 to TRBJ1-1; TRBD1 is a possible D gene (5 bases). This CDR3 comprises 14 residues. The germline V gene has CDR1 LNHDA and CDR2 SQIVND (reference sequence). Trimming cost V 3 bases and J 2 bases, with 10 bases left between them. The CDR3 reads CASSILQGNTEAFF. CDR3 nucleotide sequence: TGTGCCAGTAGTATCTTGCAGGGTAACACTGAAGCTTTCTTT.